The clone carrying this TCR beta chain has a handful of counts. This CDR3 is 14 amino acids long. Germline V gene data show CDR1 as MNHEY and CDR2 as SVGEGT. Trimming took 2 bases from V and 3 from J; bases not matched to a gene: 1. This sample was taken from a study of control samples from healthy donors and cancer patients. Repertoires were generated with immunoSEQ multiplex PCR, while TCRdb's copy carries only in-frame clones and drops some. The data contain tens of thousands of clones, approximately 84% of them singletons. The genes are TRBV6-2 or TRBV6-3 and TRBJ2-1, with TRBD2 matching over 7 bases. The TCR comes from a man between 65 and 85 years old with lung cancer. The sequencing sample was made of PBMCs. CDR3 amino acids: CASSYRGGYNEQFF. The CDR3 nucleotides read TGTGCCAGCAGTTACCGCGGGGGCTACAATGAGCAGTTCTTC.